The 29 T cell receptor beta chains below were found in one sample sequenced in a study of shared clonotypes between healthy human individuals. The data were produced by immunoSEQ multiplex PCR, yet TCRdb's version contains in-frame clones alone and is incomplete. The sample lists 2 million to 2.5 million clones, 92% occurring once. Sequencing used naive CD4+ T cells from PBMCs. Regarding subset: CD45RA+ positively selected. Receptor source: a man between 18 and 35 years old in good health. Some clones in this sample may be carry-over from other donors' samples.

In DNA, the CDR3 is TGTGCCAGTAGTATATATGCGTCGGGCGGGGAGCTGTTTTTT. This codes for CASSIYASGGELFF. The V call is TRBV19, the J call TRBJ2-2; D uncertain. The CDR3 loop spans 14 amino acids. Germline assignment: CDR1 LNHDA and CDR2 SQIVND (reference sequence). V lost 2 bases, J lost 7 bases, and 11 bases lay in between.

The rearrangement links TRBV9 to TRBJ2-5, with D perhaps TRBD1 (6 bases). The CDR3 consists of 13 residues. V was shortened by 4 bases and J by 4 bases, with 11 bases between the two germline ends. CDR1 and CDR2 from the germline V gene are SGDLS and YYNGEE. The DNA of the CDR3 is TGTGCCAGCAGCCTACAGGGTCCAGAGACCCAGTACTTC. Its protein is CASSLQGPETQYF.

The V call is TRBV28, the J call TRBJ2-7; 7 positions agree with TRBD1. Unmatched junction bases numbered 7, after V lost 6 bases and J lost 2 bases. Germline CDR1 is MDHEN and CDR2 is SYDVKM. The CDR3 is 14 amino acids. CDR3 sequence reads: CASRTTGATYEQYF. The CDR3 coding sequence is TGTGCCAGCAGAACCACAGGGGCCACCTACGAGCAGTACTTC.

This sequence joins TRBV4-1 and TRBJ2-7, with 9 bases identical to TRBD2. CDR3 size: 17 residues. CDR1 is MGHRA, CDR2 YSYEKL, per germline. Trimming at V came to 1 base and at J to 3 bases, leaving 10 bases not matched to a gene. The CDR3 coding sequence is TGCGCCAGCAGCCAAGCGTACGGGCTTAGCGGGGGCTACGAGCAGTACTTC. It codes for CASSQAYGLSGGYEQYF.

Comment on this clone: Other DNA sequences within the sample encode an identical CDR3. The V gene is TRBV11-2, the J gene TRBJ2-1; 11 bases are a match to TRBD2. V shed 1 base and J 5 bases; nucleotides not matched to a gene: 1. The CDR3 covers 15 residues. Germline values: CDR1 SGHAT, CDR2 FQNNGV. As DNA, the CDR3 is TGTGCCAGCAGCTTAGGACTAGCGGGAAACAATGAGCAGTTCTTC. Translating it yields CASSLGLAGNNEQFF.

With respect to this clone: The junction shows a germline mismatch at one end, possibly a read error. J is TRBJ1-2 and V is TRBV6-1; possibly TRBD1 for D (6 bases). CDR3 length equals 12 residues. Per the germline V gene, CDR1 is MNHNS and CDR2 is SASEGT. CDR3 nucleotide sequence: TGTGCCAGCACTGACAGGTTATATGACTACACCTTC. Residues: CASTDRLYDYTF.

J is TRBJ2-3 and V is TRBV5-1; D remains ambiguous. V lost 5 bases to trimming and J lost 0 bases, with 10 bases between them. This CDR3 has 14 amino acids. Germline lookup yields CDR1 SGHRS and CDR2 YFSETQ. CDR3 nucleotide sequence: TGCGCCAGCAGGCAGGTTCTTAGCACAGATACGCAGTATTTT. Its translation is CASRQVLSTDTQYF. The full variable domain, completed using reference TRBV5-1 and TRBJ2-3, is KAGVTQTPRYLIKTRGQQVTLSCSPISGHRSVSWYQQTPGQGLQFLFEYFSETQRNKGNFPGRFSGRQFSNSRSEMNVSTLELGDSALYLCASRQVLSTDTQYFGPGTRLTVL.

V usage is TRBV7-2 and J usage is TRBJ2-1; weak D call: TRBD1 (5 bases). Per the germline V gene, CDR1 is SGHTA and CDR2 is FQGNSA. The CDR3 has 12 residues. Trimming removed 5 bases from V and 12 bases from J, with 14 bases in between. The CDR3 nucleotides read TGTGCCAGCAGCCTTGGGGCAGGGATGCAGTTCTTC. It translates to CASSLGAGMQFF.

The chain couples TRBV6-5 to TRBJ2-3; D remains ambiguous. V lost 9 bases, J lost 7 bases, and 20 bases lay in between. In germline, CDR1 is MNHEY, CDR2 SVGAGI. The CDR3 has 14 amino acids. Here the CDR3 reads CASSPAASVYTQYF. The CDR3 nucleotides are TGTGCCAGTTCCCCCGCCGCCAGCGTATATACGCAGTATTTT.

The V gene is TRBV28, the J gene TRBJ1-2; 11 bases map to TRBD1. This CDR3 has 15 amino acids. CDR1 is MDHEN and CDR2 is SYDVKM in the germline V gene. The V and J ends lost 6 bases and 6 bases, in that order; junction bases with no gene match: 9. The CDR3 nucleotides are TGTGCCAGCAGACCGCGAGGACAGGGGGCGCATGGCTACACCTTC. Translating it yields CASRPRGQGAHGYTF.

This chain joins TRBV6-1 and TRBJ1-5; D is ambiguous. The CDR3 is 17 residues long. CDR1 and CDR2 from the germline V gene are MNHNS and SASEGT. V was shortened by 4 bases and J by 6 bases, with 22 bases between the two germline ends. CDR3 DNA sequence: TGTGCCAGCAGTGCGCGTGAGGGCGGGAGATTGTTTCAGCCCCAGCATTTT. Translation: CASSAREGGRLFQPQHF.

The genes are TRBV5-1 and TRBJ1-2; D gene unclear. Trimming took off 2 bases at V and 4 bases at J, with 9 bases between the two ends. Germline lookup yields CDR1 SGHRS and CDR2 YFSETQ. CDR3 length: 13 residues. As DNA, the CDR3 is TGCGCCAGCAGCTTATTTCGAACCTATGGCTACACCTTC. Amino acids: CASSLFRTYGYTF.

This chain connects TRBV28 to TRBJ2-1; D uncertain. V shed 6 bases and J shed 5 bases, with 8 bases lying between them. This CDR3 region has 12 residues. In germline, CDR1 is MDHEN, CDR2 SYDVKM. This chain's CDR3 is CASSSVNNEQFF. CDR3 bases: TGTGCCAGCAGCTCCGTTAACAATGAGCAGTTCTTC.

The chain links TRBV15 to TRBJ2-7, with 11 bases identical to TRBD1. Unmatched junction bases numbered 4, after V lost 3 bases and J lost 3 bases. The CDR3 is 15 amino acids. The germline CDR1 and CDR2 sequences are LNHNV and YYDKDF (reference sequence). CDR3 nucleotide sequence: TGTGCCACCAGCAGGGGAGGGACAGGGGGCTACGAGCAGTACTTC. It specifies CATSRGGTGGYEQYF.

This sequence joins TRBV7-3 and TRBJ2-3; TRBD1 is a possible D gene (6 bases). Germline loops: CDR1 SGHTA, CDR2 FQGTGA. Trimming shortened V by 0 bases and J by 4 bases, and 17 bases separated the two germline ends. This CDR3 is built from 17 residues. The CDR3 region is CASSLTAGVGYADTQYF. In DNA form, the CDR3 reads TGTGCCAGCAGCTTAACGGCAGGGGTGGGTTACGCAGATACGCAGTATTTT.

The chain has TRBV7-2 and TRBJ2-7; 11 bases line up with TRBD1. The CDR3 covers 16 residues. Germline V gives CDR1 SGHTA, CDR2 FQGNSA. After removal of 4 bases from V and 4 bases from J, the junction contained 9 bases not matched to a gene. The CDR3 coding sequence is TGTGCCAGCAGCTCCGATCGCGGGACAGGGGGATACGAGCAGTACTTC. This translates into CASSSDRGTGGYEQYF.

The rearrangement uses TRBV19 and TRBJ1-2, with a possible D match to TRBD1 (6 bases). Germline V gene sequence: CDR1 LNHDA, CDR2 SQIVND (reference sequence). V shed 4 bases and J shed 8 bases, with 14 bases lying between them. This CDR3 has 13 amino acids. The CDR3 DNA is TGTGCCAGTAGTAGGCACCAGGGGTACGGCTACACCTTC. Protein: CASSRHQGYGYTF.

The chain joins TRBV11-2 to TRBJ2-1; the D is unclear. The CDR3 runs 13 residues. V was trimmed by 0 bases and J by 8 bases, leaving 8 bases between them. The V gene's germline CDR1 is SGHAT and CDR2 FQNNGV. Here the CDR3 DNA reads TGTGCCAGCAGCTTAGAGGTCTTGGATGAGCAGTTCTTC. Translating it yields CASSLEVLDEQFF.

A single count supports this clone. This chain links TRBV28 with TRBJ2-7; 7 bases fit TRBD1. The CDR3 consists of 13 residues. Trimming cost V 8 bases and J 4 bases; bases outside gene matches: 8. In germline, CDR1 is MDHEN, CDR2 SYDVKM. The CDR3 bases are TGTGCCAGCCTACCCAACAGGGGTTACGAGCAGTACTTC. Residues: CASLPNRGYEQYF.

The genes are TRBV6-1 and TRBJ2-2; 7 bases are a match to TRBD1. Looked up from germline, CDR1 is MNHNS and CDR2 is SASEGT. This CDR3 is 14 amino acids long. The trim removed 6 bases at V and 7 bases at J, leaving 8 bases unmatched. DNA of the CDR3: TGTGCCAGCAGGGACAGGCTCCGGGGCGGGGAGCTGTTTTTT. Amino acid sequence: CASRDRLRGGELFF.

The rearrangement joins TRBV7-8 to TRBJ2-1, with D perhaps matching TRBD2 (6 bases). The V end lost 5 bases, the J end lost 3 bases, and 14 bases lay between the germline ends. The CDR3 spans 15 residues. CDR1 is SGHVS and CDR2 is FQNEAQ in the germline V gene. This chain's CDR3 is CASSLYGTHYNEQFF. Written as DNA, the CDR3 is TGTGCCAGCAGCCTATACGGGACTCACTACAATGAGCAGTTCTTC.

The CDR3 DNA sequence: TGCGCCAGCAGCTGGACTGGGGGAAACCCCTACGAGCAGTACTTC. It yields the protein CASSWTGGNPYEQYF. The rearrangement links TRBV5-1 to TRBJ2-7, with D tentatively TRBD1 or TRBD2 (5 bases each). Germline loops: CDR1 SGHRS, CDR2 YFSETQ. This CDR3 comprises 15 residues. Deletions cut 3 bases from V and 2 bases from J, with 15 bases between.

This clone was detected only once. Other DNA sequences in the same sample also yield this CDR3. This chain connects TRBV7-3 to TRBJ2-1; 11 bases align to TRBD2. V shed 2 bases and J 6 bases; nucleotides not matched to a gene: 3. The CDR3 covers 15 residues. Germline V gene data show CDR1 as SGHTA and CDR2 as FQGTGA. CDR3 sequence reads: CASSLGTSGSNEQFF. CDR3 coding DNA: TGTGCCAGCAGCTTAGGTACTAGCGGGAGCAATGAGCAGTTCTTC.

In DNA, the CDR3 is TGTGCCAGCAGATACCGGGACACTTTCAATCAGCCCCAGCATTTT. Protein sequence: CASRYRDTFNQPQHF. V usage is TRBV28 and J usage is TRBJ1-5; the D gene is possibly TRBD1 (6 bases). Germline V CDR1 and CDR2: MDHEN, SYDVKM. This CDR3 is 15 amino acids long. Trimming removed 6 bases from V and 3 bases from J, with 15 bases in between.

V gene TRBV19 combines with J gene TRBJ2-5; D is possibly TRBD1 (7 bases). Trimming removed 6 bases from V and 5 bases from J, with 16 bases in between. The CDR3 spans 14 residues. Germline lookup yields CDR1 LNHDA and CDR2 SQIVND (reference sequence). The CDR3 coding sequence is TGTGCCAGTAGCGAACAGGGGAGGCAGGAGACCCAGTACTTC. It specifies CASSEQGRQETQYF.

The chain uses TRBV5-1 and TRBJ2-3; 7 bases line up with TRBD2. Germline CDR1 and CDR2: SGHRS and YFSETQ. Unmatched junction bases numbered 10, after V lost 6 bases and J lost 6 bases. This CDR3 has 14 amino acids. CDR3 sequence: CASTSLGGSDTQYF. CDR3 in DNA: TGCGCCAGCACCTCCTTGGGGGGGTCGGATACGCAGTATTTT.

A single count supports this clone. The chain joins TRBV2 to TRBJ1-2, with D uncertain. The CDR3 loop spans 13 amino acids. Trimming stripped 8 bases from V and 8 bases from J, with 18 bases between. The germline V gene encodes CDR1 SNHLY and CDR2 FYNNEI. CDR3 sequence: CASPPVVRGGYTF. For the CDR3, the DNA is TGTGCCAGCCCCCCCGTAGTTAGAGGAGGCTACACCTTC.

This CDR3 is CASSVGDGTDTQYF. The CDR3 DNA reads as TGTGCCAGCAGCGTAGGGGACGGCACAGATACGCAGTATTTT. V usage is TRBV9 and J usage is TRBJ2-3; perhaps D is TRBD1 or TRBD2 (5 bases each). Germline-derived CDR1 and CDR2 are SGDLS and YYNGEE. The CDR3 loop spans 14 amino acids. The V end lost 0 bases, the J end lost 1 base, and 6 bases lay between the germline ends.

The J gene is TRBJ2-1, the V gene TRBV12-5, with 7 bases identical to TRBD2. The CDR3 is 15 amino acids. Germline V gene sequence: CDR1 LGHNT, CDR2 FRNRAP. V gave up 1 base and J gave up 0 bases; unmatched junction bases: 0. DNA of the CDR3: TGTGCTAGTGGTTTGGGGACTAGCTCCTACAATGAGCAGTTCTTC. Residues: CASGLGTSSYNEQFF. The full variable domain, completed using reference TRBV12-5 and TRBJ2-1, is DARVTQTPRHKVTEMGQEVTMRCQPILGHNTVFWYRQTMMQGLELLAYFRNRAPLDDSGMPKDRFSAEMPDATLATLKIQPSEPRDSAVYFCASGLGTSSYNEQFFGPGTRLTVL.